The sequence of this T cell receptor (beta chain) was determined in a study of T cells after yellow fever vaccination. For the study at large: Fractions of low cell number were prepared using SMART-Seq v4 Ultra Low Input.

General study points: It was a weaker secondary response, yet one that peaked faster, at day 5 versus 15. After the booster, roughly 96% of CD4 and about nine tenths of CD8 primary-response clones were re-detected. Although most clonotypes did not, a small share appeared in both CD4 and CD8 compartments.

In TCRdb, the 5' RACE reads were re-called with MiXCR into one record per CDR3 protein. The data contain more than 55,000 distinct CDR3 sequences, approximately 7.4% of them seen just once; the ten biggest clones take up about 38%. Trimming cost V 1 base and J 1 base, with 11 bases left between them. Germline lookup yields CDR1 SGHTA and CDR2 FQGNSA. CDR3 size: 15 residues. This clonotype has a count of ten or more. Its specificity is not known. This receptor was taken from a man aged 25 to 45 who received the YFV17D yellow fever vaccine. This chain connects TRBV7-2 to TRBJ2-7; TRBD1 is a possible D gene (5 bases). The sample was CD8+ T cells sorted from PBMCs, taken 15 days after the yellow fever booster vaccination. The CDR3 DNA reads TGTGCCAGCAGCTTAGGCCAAGACAGATCCTACGAGCAGTACTTC. As protein: CASSLGQDRSYEQYF.